The 7 T cell receptor beta chains given below trace back to one sample, sequenced in a study of blood T cells in healthy people across ages. The second PCR ran 7 to 11 cycles with a sample-barcoded 5' primer and J-beta primers. One entry per CDR3 protein results from TCRdb running MiXCR on the 5' RACE reads. The table has about 670,000 distinct CDR3 sequences, about 43% seen once. Sequencing was performed on blood. These receptors were collected from a man older than 75 in good health.

J is TRBJ2-3 and V is TRBV7-6; 7 bases agree with TRBD2. The germline V gene has CDR1 SGHVS and CDR2 FNYEAQ. This CDR3 contains 15 residues. V trimming: 4 bases; J trimming: 4 bases; junction bases outside the gene matches: 8. CDR3 coding DNA: TGTGCCAGCAGCTCAGCGCGGGGGAGGTCAGATACGCAGTATTTT. Protein product: CASSSARGRSDTQYF. The whole variable domain, remainder taken from reference TRBV7-6 and TRBJ2-3, is GAGVSQSPRYKVTKRGQDVALRCDPISGHVSLYWYRQALGQGPEFLTYFNYEAQQDKSGLPNDRFSAERPEGSISTLTIQRTEQRDSAMYRCASSSARGRSDTQYFGPGTRLTVL.

In its sample, this clonotype was seen a few times. The chain links TRBV20-1 to TRBJ1-2; TRBD1 agrees at 7 bases. This CDR3 has 14 amino acids. V was clipped by 1 base and J by 4 bases; unmatched bases: 6. In germline, CDR1 is DFQATT, CDR2 SNEGSKA (reference sequence). CDR3: CSARGPTGIYGYTF. The CDR3 coding sequence is TGCAGTGCTAGAGGCCCGACAGGGATCTATGGCTACACCTTC.

The chain employs TRBV18 and TRBJ2-7, with D possibly being TRBD1 (5 bases). TRBJ2-5 explains the end of the DNA better; the J call may be wrong. CDR1 KGHSH and CDR2 LQKENI come from the germline V gene. CDR3 length equals 14 residues. This chain's CDR3 is CASSPKAGLETQYF. In nucleotides, the CDR3 is TGTGCCAGCTCACCGAAGGCAGGGCTCGAGACCCAGTACTTC.

This clonotype was seen a handful of times. The chain uses TRBV3-1 and TRBJ2-7; 7 bases fit TRBD2. V was clipped by 7 bases and J by 7 bases; unmatched bases: 13. Germline CDR1 LGHDT, CDR2 YNNKEL (reference sequence). The CDR3 length is 14 residues. CDR3 nucleotide sequence: TGTGCCAGCACCCGCCAGGGAGCGGGAAATGAGCAGTACTTC. Translating it yields CASTRQGAGNEQYF.

DNA of the CDR3: TGTGCCAGCAGCCTCGGACCTTACTCCTACGAGCAGTACTTC. The encoded protein is CASSLGPYSYEQYF. This chain links TRBV7-3 with TRBJ2-7; D gene unclear. V was pared by 5 bases and J by 0 bases, with 11 bases between. The CDR3 loop spans 14 amino acids. From germline, CDR1 is SGHTA and CDR2 FQGTGA.

The chain has TRBV7-9 and TRBJ2-3, with D perhaps matching TRBD2 (5 bases). CDR3 length equals 12 residues. Germline V lookup: CDR1 SEHNR, CDR2 FQNEAQ (reference sequence). V was cut by 1 base and J by 13 bases, with 12 bases left in between. The CDR3 loop reads CASSLVGRVEYF. CDR3 nucleotides: TGTGCCAGCAGCTTAGTTGGGAGAGTAGAGTATTTT.

The chain combines TRBV7-3 with TRBJ2-2, with 9 bases matching TRBD1. This CDR3 is built from 18 residues. The germline CDR1 and CDR2 sequences are SGHTA and FQGTGA. The V gene end was trimmed by 2 bases and the J gene end by 6 bases; junction bases not matched to a gene: 13. CDR3 loop: CASSLLKTGTGSPGELFF. As DNA, the CDR3 is TGTGCCAGCAGCTTATTGAAAACCGGGACAGGGAGTCCCGGGGAGCTGTTTTTT.